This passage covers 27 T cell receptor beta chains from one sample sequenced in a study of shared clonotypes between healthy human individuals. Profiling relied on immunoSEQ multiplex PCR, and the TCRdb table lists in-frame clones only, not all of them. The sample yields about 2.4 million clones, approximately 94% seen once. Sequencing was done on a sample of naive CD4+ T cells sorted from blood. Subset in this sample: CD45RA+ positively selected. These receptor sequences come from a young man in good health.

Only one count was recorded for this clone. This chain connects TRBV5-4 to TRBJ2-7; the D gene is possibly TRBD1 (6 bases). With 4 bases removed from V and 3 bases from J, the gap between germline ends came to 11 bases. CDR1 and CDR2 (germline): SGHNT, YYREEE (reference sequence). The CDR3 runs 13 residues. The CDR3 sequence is CASSITGYYEQYF. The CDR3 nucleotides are TGTGCCAGCAGCATCACAGGGTACTACGAGCAGTACTTC.

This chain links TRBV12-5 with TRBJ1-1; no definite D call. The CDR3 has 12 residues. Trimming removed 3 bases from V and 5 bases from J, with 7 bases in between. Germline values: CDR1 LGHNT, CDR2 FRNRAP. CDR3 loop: CASGFPGTEAFF. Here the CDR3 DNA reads TGTGCTAGTGGTTTTCCCGGGACTGAAGCTTTCTTT.

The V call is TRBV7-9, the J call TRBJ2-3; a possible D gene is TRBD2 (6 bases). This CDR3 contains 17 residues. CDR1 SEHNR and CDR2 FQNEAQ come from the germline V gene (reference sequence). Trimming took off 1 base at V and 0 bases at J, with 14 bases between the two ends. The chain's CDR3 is CASSLVRLATSTDTQYF. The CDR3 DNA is TGTGCCAGCAGCTTAGTTAGGCTAGCGACTAGCACAGATACGCAGTATTTT. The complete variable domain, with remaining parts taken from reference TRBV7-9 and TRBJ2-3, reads DTGVSQNPRHKITKRGQNVTFRCDPISEHNRLYWYRQTLGQGPEFLTYFQNEAQLEKSRLLSDRFSAERPKGSFSTLEIQRTEQGDSAMYLCASSLVRLATSTDTQYFGPGTRLTVL.

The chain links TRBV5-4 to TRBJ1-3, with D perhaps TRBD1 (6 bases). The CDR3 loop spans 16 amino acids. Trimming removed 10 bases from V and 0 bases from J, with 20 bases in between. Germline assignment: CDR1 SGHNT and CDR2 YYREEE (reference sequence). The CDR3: CAYLGGRTTSGNTIYF. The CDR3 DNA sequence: TGTGCCTACCTAGGGGGGAGAACAACCTCTGGAAACACCATATATTTT.

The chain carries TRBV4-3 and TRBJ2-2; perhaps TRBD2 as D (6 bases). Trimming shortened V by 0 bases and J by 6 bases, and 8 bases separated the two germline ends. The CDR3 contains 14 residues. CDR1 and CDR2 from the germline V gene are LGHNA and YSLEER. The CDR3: CASSQDGGPGELFF. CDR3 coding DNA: TGCGCCAGCAGCCAAGACGGGGGACCCGGGGAGCTGTTTTTT.

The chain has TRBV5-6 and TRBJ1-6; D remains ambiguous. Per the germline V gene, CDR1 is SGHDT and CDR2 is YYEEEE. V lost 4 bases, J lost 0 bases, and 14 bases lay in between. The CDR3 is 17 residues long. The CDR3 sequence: CASSPGRPSSYNSPLHF. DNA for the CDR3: TGTGCCAGCAGCCCCGGGCGTCCGAGCTCCTATAATTCACCCCTCCACTTT. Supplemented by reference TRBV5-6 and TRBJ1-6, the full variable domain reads DAGVTQSPTHLIKTRGQQVTLRCSPKSGHDTVSWYQQALGQGPQFIFQYYEEEERQRGNFPDRFSGHQFPNYSSELNVNALLLGDSALYLCASSPGRPSSYNSPLHFGNGTRLTVT.

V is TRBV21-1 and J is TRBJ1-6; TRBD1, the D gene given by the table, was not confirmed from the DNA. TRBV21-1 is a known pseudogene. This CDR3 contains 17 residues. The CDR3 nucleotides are TGTGCCAGCAGCAAATGGGGGACAGCCCGAGATAATTCACCCCTCCACTTT. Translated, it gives CASSKWGTARDNSPLHF.

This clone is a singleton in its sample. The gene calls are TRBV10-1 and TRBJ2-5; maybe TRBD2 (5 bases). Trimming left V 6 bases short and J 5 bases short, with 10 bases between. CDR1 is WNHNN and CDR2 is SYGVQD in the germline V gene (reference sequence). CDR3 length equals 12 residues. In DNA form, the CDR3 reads TGCGCCAGCAGCCCCTCGGGGGAGACCCAGTACTTC. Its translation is CASSPSGETQYF.

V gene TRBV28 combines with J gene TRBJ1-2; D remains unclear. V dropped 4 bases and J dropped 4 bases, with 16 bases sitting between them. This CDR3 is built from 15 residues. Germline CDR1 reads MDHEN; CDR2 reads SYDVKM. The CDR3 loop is CASSSTTGEPYGYTF. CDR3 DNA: TGTGCCAGCAGTTCTACTACCGGGGAGCCCTATGGCTACACCTTC.

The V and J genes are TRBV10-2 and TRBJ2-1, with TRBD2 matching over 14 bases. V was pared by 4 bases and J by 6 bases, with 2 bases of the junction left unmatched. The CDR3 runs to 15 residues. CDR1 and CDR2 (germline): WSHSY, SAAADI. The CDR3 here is CASSAGTSGSNEQFF. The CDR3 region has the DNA TGCGCCAGCAGTGCGGGGACTAGCGGGAGCAATGAGCAGTTCTTC.

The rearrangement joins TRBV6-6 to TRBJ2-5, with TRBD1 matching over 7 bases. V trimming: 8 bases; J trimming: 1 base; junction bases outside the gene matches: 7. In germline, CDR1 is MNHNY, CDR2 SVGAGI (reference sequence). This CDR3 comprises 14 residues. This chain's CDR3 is CASLATGLQETQYF. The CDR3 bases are TGTGCCAGCCTTGCGACAGGGCTCCAAGAGACCCAGTACTTC.

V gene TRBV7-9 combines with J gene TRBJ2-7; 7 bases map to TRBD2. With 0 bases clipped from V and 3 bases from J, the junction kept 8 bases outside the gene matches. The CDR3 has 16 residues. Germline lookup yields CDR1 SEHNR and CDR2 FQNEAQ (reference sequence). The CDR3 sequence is CASSLAAPGGIYEQYF. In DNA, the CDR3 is TGTGCCAGCAGCTTAGCTGCCCCCGGGGGGATCTACGAGCAGTACTTC. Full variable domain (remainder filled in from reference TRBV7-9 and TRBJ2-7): DTGVSQNPRHKITKRGQNVTFRCDPISEHNRLYWYRQTLGQGPEFLTYFQNEAQLEKSRLLSDRFSAERPKGSFSTLEIQRTEQGDSAMYLCASSLAAPGGIYEQYFGPGTRLTVT.

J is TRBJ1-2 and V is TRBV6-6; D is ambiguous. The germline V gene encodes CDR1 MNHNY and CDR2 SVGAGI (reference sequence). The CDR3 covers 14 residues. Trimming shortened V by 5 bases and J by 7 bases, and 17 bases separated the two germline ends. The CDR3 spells CASSTPGVAGGYTF. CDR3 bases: TGTGCCAGCAGTACTCCTGGGGTTGCGGGTGGCTACACCTTC.

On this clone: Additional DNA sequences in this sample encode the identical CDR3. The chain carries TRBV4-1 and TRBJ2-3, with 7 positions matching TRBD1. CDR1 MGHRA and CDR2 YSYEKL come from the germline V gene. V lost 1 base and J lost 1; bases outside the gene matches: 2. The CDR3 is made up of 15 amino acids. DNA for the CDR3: TGCGCCAGCAGCCAAGGACAGGGACGCACAGATACGCAGTATTTT. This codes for CASSQGQGRTDTQYF.

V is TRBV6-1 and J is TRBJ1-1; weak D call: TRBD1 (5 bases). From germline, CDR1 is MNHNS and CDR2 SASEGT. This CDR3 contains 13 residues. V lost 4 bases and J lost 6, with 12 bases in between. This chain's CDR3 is CASSGMGVAEAFF. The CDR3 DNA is TGTGCCAGCAGTGGGATGGGGGTCGCTGAAGCTTTCTTT.

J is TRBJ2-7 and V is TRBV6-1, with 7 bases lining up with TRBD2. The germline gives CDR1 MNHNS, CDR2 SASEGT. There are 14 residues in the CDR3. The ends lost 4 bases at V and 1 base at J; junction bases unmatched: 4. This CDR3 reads CASSVGLGSYEQYF. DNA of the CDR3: TGTGCCAGCAGTGTTGGACTAGGGTCCTACGAGCAGTACTTC.

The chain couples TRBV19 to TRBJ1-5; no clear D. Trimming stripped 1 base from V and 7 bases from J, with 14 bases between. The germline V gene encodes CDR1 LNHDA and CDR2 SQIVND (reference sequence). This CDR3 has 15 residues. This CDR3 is CASSIGWAEGQPQHF. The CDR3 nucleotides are TGTGCCAGTAGTATAGGTTGGGCCGAGGGACAGCCCCAGCATTTT. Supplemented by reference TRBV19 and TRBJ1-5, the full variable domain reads DGGITQSPKYLFRKEGQNVTLSCEQNLNHDAMYWYRQDPGQGLRLIYYSQIVNDFQKGDIAEGYSVSREKKESFPLTVTSAQKNPTAFYLCASSIGWAEGQPQHFGDGTRLSIL.

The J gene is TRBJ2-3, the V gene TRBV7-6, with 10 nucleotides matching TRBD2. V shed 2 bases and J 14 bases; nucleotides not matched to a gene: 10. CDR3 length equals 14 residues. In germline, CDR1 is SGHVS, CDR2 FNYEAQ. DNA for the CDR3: TGTGCCAGCAGCTTATCCGAAGCGGGGGGGCGATCGTATTTT. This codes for CASSLSEAGGRSYF.

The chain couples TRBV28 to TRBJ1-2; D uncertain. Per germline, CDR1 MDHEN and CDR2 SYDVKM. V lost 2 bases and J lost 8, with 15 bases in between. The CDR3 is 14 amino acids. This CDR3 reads CASSLESLVPGYTF. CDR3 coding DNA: TGTGCCAGCAGTTTAGAGAGTCTAGTCCCCGGCTACACCTTC.

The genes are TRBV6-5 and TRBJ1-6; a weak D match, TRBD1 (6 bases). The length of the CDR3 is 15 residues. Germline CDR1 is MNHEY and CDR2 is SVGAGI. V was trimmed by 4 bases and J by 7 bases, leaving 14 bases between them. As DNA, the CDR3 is TGTGCCAGCAGTTTAGGCAGGGGCTTGAATTCACCCCTCCACTTT. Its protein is CASSLGRGLNSPLHF.

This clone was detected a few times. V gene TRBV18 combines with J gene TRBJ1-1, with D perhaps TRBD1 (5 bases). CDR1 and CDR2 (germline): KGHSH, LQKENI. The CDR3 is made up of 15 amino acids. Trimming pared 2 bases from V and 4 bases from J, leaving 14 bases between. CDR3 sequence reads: CASSPGTGGGTEAFF. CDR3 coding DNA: TGTGCCAGCTCACCAGGGACTGGCGGGGGCACTGAAGCTTTCTTT.

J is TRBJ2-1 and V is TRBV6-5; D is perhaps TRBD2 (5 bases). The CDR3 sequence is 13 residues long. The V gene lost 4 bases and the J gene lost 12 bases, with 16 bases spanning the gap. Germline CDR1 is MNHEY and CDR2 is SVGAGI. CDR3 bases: TGTGCCAGCAGTTCCGCGGCAGGAGGACGGCAGTTCTTC. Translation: CASSSAAGGRQFF.

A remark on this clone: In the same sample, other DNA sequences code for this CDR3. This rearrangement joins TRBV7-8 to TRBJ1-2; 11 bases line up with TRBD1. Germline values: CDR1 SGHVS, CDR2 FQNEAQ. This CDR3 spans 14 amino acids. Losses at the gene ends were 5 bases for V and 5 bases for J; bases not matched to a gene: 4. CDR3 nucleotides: TGTGCCAGCAGCCCCGGGACAGGGGGATATGGCTACACCTTC. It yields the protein CASSPGTGGYGYTF.

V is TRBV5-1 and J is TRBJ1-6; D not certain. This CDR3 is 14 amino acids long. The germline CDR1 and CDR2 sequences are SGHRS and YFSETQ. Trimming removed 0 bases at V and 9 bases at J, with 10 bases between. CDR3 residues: CASSLAQEASPLHF. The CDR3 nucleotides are TGCGCCAGCAGCTTGGCGCAGGAGGCTTCACCCCTCCACTTT.

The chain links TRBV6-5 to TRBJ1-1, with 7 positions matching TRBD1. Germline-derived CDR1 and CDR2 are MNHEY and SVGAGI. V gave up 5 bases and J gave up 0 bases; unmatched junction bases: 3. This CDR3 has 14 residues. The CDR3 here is CASSGTGVNTEAFF. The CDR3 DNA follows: TGTGCCAGCAGTGGAACAGGGGTGAACACTGAAGCTTTCTTT.

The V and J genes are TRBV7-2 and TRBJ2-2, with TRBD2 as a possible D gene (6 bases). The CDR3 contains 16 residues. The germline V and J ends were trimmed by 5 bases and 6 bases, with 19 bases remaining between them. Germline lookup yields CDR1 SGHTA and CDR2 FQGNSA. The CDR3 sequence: CASSPRAGGGAGELFF. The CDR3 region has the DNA TGTGCCAGCAGCCCCCGGGCCGGGGGTGGGGCCGGGGAGCTGTTTTTT.

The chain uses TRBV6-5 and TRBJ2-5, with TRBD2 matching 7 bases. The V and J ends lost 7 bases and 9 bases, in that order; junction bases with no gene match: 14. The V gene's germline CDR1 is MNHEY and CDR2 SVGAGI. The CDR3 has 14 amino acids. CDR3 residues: CASMTPTPRGAQYF. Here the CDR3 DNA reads TGTGCCAGCATGACCCCGACACCCCGGGGGGCCCAGTACTTC.